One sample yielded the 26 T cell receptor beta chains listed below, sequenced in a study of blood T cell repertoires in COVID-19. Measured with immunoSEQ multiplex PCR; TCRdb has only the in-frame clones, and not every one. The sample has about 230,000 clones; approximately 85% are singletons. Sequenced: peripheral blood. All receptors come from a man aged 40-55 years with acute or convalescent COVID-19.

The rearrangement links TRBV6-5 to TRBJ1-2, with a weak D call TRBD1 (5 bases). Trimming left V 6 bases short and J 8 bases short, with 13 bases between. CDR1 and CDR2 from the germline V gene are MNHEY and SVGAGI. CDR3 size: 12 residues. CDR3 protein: CASSQRGWGYTF. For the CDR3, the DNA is TGTGCCAGCAGCCAACGGGGGTGGGGCTACACCTTC.

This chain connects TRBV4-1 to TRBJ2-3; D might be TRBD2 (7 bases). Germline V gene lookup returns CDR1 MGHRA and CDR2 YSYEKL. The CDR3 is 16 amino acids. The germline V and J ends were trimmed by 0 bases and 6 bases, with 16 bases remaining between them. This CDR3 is CASSQERTGGWDTQYF. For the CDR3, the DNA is TGCGCCAGCAGCCAAGAGAGGACGGGGGGCTGGGATACGCAGTATTTT.

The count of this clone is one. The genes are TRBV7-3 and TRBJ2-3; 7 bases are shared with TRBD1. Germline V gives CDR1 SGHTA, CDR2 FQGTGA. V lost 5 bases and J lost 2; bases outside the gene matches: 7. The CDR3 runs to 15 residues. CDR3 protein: CASSPLGQSTDTQYF. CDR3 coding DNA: TGTGCCAGCAGCCCCTTGGGACAGTCCACAGATACGCAGTATTTT.

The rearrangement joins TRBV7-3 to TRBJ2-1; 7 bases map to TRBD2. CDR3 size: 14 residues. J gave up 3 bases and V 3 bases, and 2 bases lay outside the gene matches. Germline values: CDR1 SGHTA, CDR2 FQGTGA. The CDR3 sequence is CASSFAGDYNEQFF. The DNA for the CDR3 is TGTGCCAGCAGCTTCGCGGGAGACTACAATGAGCAGTTCTTC. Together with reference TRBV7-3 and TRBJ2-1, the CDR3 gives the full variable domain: GAGVSQTPSNKVTEKGKYVELRCDPISGHTALYWYRQSLGQGPEFLIYFQGTGAADDSGLPNDRFFAVRPEGSVSTLKIQRTERGDSAVYLCASSFAGDYNEQFFGPGTRLTVL.

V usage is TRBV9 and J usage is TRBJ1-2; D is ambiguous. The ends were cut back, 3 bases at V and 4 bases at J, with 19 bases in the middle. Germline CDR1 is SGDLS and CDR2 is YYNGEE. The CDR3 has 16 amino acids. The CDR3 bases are TGTGCCAGCAGCGAGGCCCCAGCAGGTACCATCTATGGCTACACCTTC. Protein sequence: CASSEAPAGTIYGYTF.

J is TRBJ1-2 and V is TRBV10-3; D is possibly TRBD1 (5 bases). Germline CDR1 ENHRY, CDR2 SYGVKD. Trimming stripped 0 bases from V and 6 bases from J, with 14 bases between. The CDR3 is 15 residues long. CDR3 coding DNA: TGTGCCATCAGTGAGTCAAGGGCAGGGCCAGATGGCTACACCTTC. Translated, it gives CAISESRAGPDGYTF.

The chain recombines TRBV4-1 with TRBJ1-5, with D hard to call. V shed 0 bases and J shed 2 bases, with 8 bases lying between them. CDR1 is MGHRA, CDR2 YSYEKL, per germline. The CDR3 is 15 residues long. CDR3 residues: CASSQDTGGNQPQHF. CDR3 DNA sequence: TGCGCCAGCAGCCAAGATACCGGAGGCAATCAGCCCCAGCATTTT.

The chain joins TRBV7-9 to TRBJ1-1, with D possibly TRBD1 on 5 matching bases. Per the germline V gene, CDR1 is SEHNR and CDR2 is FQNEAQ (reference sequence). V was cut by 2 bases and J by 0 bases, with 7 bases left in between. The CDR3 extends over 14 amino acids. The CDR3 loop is CASSLRTLNTEAFF. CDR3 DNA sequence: TGTGCCAGCAGCTTAAGGACATTGAACACTGAAGCTTTCTTT.

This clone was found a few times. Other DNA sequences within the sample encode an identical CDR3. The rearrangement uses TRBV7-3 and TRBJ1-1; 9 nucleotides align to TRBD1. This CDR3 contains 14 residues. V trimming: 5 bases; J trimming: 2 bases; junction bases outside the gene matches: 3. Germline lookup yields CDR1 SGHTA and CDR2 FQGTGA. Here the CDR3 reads CASSPQGANTEAFF. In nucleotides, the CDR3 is TGTGCCAGCAGCCCACAGGGGGCCAACACTGAAGCTTTCTTT.

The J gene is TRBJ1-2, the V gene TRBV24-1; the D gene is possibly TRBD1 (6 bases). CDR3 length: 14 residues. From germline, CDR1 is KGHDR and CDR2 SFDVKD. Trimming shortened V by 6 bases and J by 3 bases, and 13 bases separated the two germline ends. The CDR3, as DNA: TGTGCCACCAGTACCGCGGGGGGCGACTATGGCTACACCTTC. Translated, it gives CATSTAGGDYGYTF.

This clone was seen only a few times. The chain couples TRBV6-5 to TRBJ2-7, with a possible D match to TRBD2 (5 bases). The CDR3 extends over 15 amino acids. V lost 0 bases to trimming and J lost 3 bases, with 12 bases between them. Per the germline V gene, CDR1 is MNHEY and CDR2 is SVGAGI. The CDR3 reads CASSYSRVSFYEQYF. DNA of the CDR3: TGTGCCAGCAGTTACTCGAGGGTGTCCTTCTACGAGCAGTACTTC.

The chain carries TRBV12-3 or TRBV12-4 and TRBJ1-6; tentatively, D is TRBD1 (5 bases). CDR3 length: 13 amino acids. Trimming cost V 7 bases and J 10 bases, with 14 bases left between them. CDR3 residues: CASIPGLGSPLHF. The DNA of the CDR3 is TGTGCCAGCATTCCAGGGTTGGGCTCACCCCTCCACTTT.

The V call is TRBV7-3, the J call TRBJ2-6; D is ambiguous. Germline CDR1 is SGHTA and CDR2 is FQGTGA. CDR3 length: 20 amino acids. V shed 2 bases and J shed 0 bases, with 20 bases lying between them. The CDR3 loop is CASSLFGGRGTLSGANVLTF. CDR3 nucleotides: TGTGCCAGCAGCTTATTTGGCGGCCGCGGCACCCTCTCTGGGGCCAACGTCCTGACTTTC.

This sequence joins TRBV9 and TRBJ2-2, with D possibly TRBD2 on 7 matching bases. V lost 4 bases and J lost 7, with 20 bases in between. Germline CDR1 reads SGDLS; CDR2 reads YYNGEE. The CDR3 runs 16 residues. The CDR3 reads CASSPGEGGKDGELFF. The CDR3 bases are TGTGCCAGCAGCCCCGGAGAGGGGGGGAAAGACGGGGAGCTGTTTTTT. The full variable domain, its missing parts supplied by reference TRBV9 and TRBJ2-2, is DSGVTQTPKHLITATGQRVTLRCSPRSGDLSVYWYQQSLDQGLQFLIQYYNGEERAKGNILERFSAQQFPDLHSELNLSSLELGDSALYFCASSPGEGGKDGELFFGEGSRLTVL.

The CDR3, as DNA: TGCGCCAGCAGCCCGGGGGGGTCCCCGCGGATGAACACTGAAGCTTTCTTT. Protein product: CASSPGGSPRMNTEAFF. V and J are TRBV5-1 and TRBJ1-1; D is perhaps TRBD1 (5 bases). Trimming removed 4 bases at V and 0 bases at J, with 19 bases between. Germline CDR1 SGHRS, CDR2 YFSETQ. The CDR3 has 17 amino acids.

The DNA for the CDR3 is TGTGCCAGCAGCTTAGAGCGGCAGGTTGGGCTGTTTTTT. It codes for CASSLERQVGLFF. This sequence joins TRBV13 and TRBJ2-2, with D maybe TRBD2 (5 bases). This CDR3 comprises 13 residues. Trimming stripped 1 base from V and 13 bases from J, with 13 bases between. Germline V gives CDR1 PRHDT, CDR2 FYEKMQ (reference sequence).

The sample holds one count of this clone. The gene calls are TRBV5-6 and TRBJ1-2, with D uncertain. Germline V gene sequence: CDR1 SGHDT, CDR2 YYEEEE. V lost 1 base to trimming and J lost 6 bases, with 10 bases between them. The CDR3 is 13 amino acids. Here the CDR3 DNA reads TGTGCCAGCAGCTTGCTCCAGTCGAATGGCTACACCTTC. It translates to CASSLLQSNGYTF.

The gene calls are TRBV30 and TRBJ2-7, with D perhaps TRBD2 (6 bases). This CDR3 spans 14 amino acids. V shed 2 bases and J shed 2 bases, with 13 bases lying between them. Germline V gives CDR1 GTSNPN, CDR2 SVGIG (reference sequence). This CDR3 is CAWSRGLTAYEQYF. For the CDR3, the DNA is TGTGCCTGGAGTAGGGGACTTACGGCCTACGAGCAGTACTTC.

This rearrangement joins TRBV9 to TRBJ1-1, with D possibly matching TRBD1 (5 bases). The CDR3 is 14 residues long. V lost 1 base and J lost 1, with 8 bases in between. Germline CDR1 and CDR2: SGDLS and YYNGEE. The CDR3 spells CASSVLGGNTEAFF. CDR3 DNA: TGTGCCAGCAGCGTATTGGGGGGGAACACTGAAGCTTTCTTT.

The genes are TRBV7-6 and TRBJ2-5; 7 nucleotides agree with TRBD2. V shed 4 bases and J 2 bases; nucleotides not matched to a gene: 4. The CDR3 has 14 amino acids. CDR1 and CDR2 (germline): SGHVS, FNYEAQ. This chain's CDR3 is CASSSGLPQETQYF. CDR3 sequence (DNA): TGTGCCAGCAGCTCGGGACTACCGCAAGAGACCCAGTACTTC.

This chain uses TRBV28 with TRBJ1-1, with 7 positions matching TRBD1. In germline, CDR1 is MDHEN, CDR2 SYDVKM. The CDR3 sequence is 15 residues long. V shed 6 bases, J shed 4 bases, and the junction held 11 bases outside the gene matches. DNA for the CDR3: TGTGCCAGCAGCAGTACCACTCAGGGGGGCACTGAAGCTTTCTTT. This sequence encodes CASSSTTQGGTEAFF.

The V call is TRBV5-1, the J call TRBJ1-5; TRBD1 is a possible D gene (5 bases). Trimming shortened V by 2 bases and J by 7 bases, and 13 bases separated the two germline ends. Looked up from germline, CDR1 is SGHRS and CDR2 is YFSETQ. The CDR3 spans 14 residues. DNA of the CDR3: TGCGCCAGCAGCTTCTCAGGGCTTGAGCAGCCCCAGCATTTT. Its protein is CASSFSGLEQPQHF.

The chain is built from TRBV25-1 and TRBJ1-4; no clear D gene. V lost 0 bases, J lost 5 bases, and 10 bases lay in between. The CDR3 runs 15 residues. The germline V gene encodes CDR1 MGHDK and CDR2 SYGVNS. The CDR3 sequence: CASSEYAGWNEKLFF. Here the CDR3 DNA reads TGTGCCAGCAGTGAATACGCAGGTTGGAATGAAAAACTGTTTTTT.

As DNA, the CDR3 is TGCGCCAGCAGCTACGGACAGGGGAATGGCTACACCTTC. Protein product: CASSYGQGNGYTF. The gene calls are TRBV5-1 and TRBJ1-2, with 9 positions matching TRBD1. Per the germline V gene, CDR1 is SGHRS and CDR2 is YFSETQ. Germline trimming cut 3 bases from V and 6 bases from J; bases unmatched to any gene: 3. The CDR3 covers 13 residues.

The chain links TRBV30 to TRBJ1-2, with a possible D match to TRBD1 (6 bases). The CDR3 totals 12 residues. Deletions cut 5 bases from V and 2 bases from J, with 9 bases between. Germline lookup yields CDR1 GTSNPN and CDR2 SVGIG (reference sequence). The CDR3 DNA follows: TGTGCCTGGGACAGGAGCAACTATGGCTACACCTTC. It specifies CAWDRSNYGYTF.

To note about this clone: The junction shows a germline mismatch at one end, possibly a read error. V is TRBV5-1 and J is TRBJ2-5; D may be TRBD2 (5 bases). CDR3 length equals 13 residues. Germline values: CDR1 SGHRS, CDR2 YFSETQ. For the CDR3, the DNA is TGCGCCAGCAGCAGAACTAGGGAAGAGGCCCAGTACTTC. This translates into CASSRTREEAQYF.